A selection of T cell receptor beta chains follows, all from one sample in a study of OX40 agonist ivuxolimab in advanced cancers. Clones were sequenced by immunoSEQ multiplex PCR, and TCRdb holds only the in-frame ones, with some missing. The sample contains around 84,000 clones, roughly 92% of which appear only once. Source: CD4+ or CD8+ T cells sorted from blood, taken in a trial of the OX40 agonist ivuxolimab. The receptors were sampled from an adult with an advanced solid tumor such as melanoma, head and neck, liver or kidney cancer. Each CDR3 is given with its conserved first and last residue. The D gene is left open where the match is weak. Where a row states a size, it is once, few, many or the class of an expanded clone; other rows omit it.

j_call v_call d_call clone_size cdr3_aa cdr3_nt
TRBJ2-5 TRBV5-1 . . CASSGRDRQETQYF TGCGCCAGCAGCGGGAGGGACAGACAAGAGACCCAGTACTTC
TRBJ2-7 TRBV19 . . CASSQPGLYEQYF TGTGCCAGTAGTCAGCCGGGCCTCTACGAGCAGTACTTC
TRBJ1-3 TRBV6-1 TRBD1 few CASSEGTGPGNTIYF TGTGCCAGCAGTGAAGGGACAGGGCCTGGAAACACCATATATTTT
TRBJ1-1 TRBV19 . . CASKIIPGPNTEAFF TGTGCCAGTAAAATAATCCCGGGGCCGAACACTGAAGCTTTCTTT
TRBJ2-1 TRBV9 TRBD2 few CASSTLSGGFNEQFF TGTGCCAGCAGCACCCTTAGCGGGGGGTTTAATGAGCAGTTCTTC
TRBJ2-7 TRBV19 . few CASSTGHHGVYEQYF TGTGCCAGTAGTACGGGACACCACGGGGTCTACGAGCAGTACTTC
TRBJ2-3 TRBV7-2 . once CASSLGGASTDTQYF TGTGCCAGCAGCCTTGGGGGCGCTAGCACAGATACGCAGTATTTT
TRBJ2-7 TRBV11-2 . . CASRGLFPYEQYF TGTGCCAGCAGGGGACTCTTCCCGTACGAGCAGTACTTC
TRBJ2-5 TRBV7-9 . . CASSLGIFLYF TGTGCCAGCAGCTTGGGGATCTTTTTGTACTTC
TRBJ2-5 TRBV10-1 . . CASSEQVPQETQYF TGCGCCAGCAGTGAACAGGTGCCCCAAGAGACCCAGTACTTC
TRBJ1-2 TRBV11-2 . . CASSLEDTDPPNYYGYTF TGTGCCAGCAGCTTAGAAGACACCGACCCGCCGAATTACTATGGCTACACCTTC
TRBJ2-7 TRBV13 TRBD2 . CASSQGTSGGAVVEQYF TGTGCCAGCAGCCAGGGGACTAGCGGGGGGGCGGTCGTGGAGCAGTACTTC
TRBJ1-5 TRBV4-1 . . CASSHASGVYSNQPQHF TGCGCCAGCAGCCACGCGTCGGGAGTATATAGCAATCAGCCCCAGCATTTT
TRBJ1-1 TRBV6-1 TRBD1 few CASSEGQGVVNTEAFF TGTGCCAGCAGTGAGGGGCAGGGGGTAGTGAACACTGAAGCTTTCTTT
TRBJ2-1 TRBV9 . . CASSVGGRGSYNEQFF TGTGCCAGCAGCGTAGGAGGGCGGGGCTCCTACAATGAGCAGTTCTTC
TRBJ1-1 TRBV27 . . CASSLSAGEGLNTEAFF TGTGCCAGCAGTTTATCGGCAGGGGAGGGTCTGAACACTGAAGCTTTCTTT
TRBJ2-3 TRBV6-1 . . CASSGWDGAETDTQYF TGTGCCAGCAGTGGGTGGGACGGAGCGGAAACAGATACGCAGTATTTT
TRBJ1-3 TRBV5-6 . . CASSLGALRNTIYF TGTGCCAGCAGCTTAGGTGCTTTGAGAAACACCATATATTTT
TRBJ2-1 TRBV19 . . CASSIQGGHNEQFF TGTGCCAGTAGTATCCAGGGAGGACACAATGAGCAGTTCTTC
TRBJ2-1 TRBV2 TRBD1 . CASSEARGQATSSYNEQFF TGTGCCAGCAGTGAAGCGAGGGGACAGGCTACTAGCTCCTACAATGAGCAGTTCTTC
TRBJ2-2 TRBV7-3 TRBD1 . CASTTTGSGELFF TGTGCCAGCACCACGACAGGGTCGGGGGAGCTGTTTTTT
TRBJ2-2 TRBV27 . . CASSPQLAKTGELFF TGTGCCAGCAGTCCGCAATTAGCGAAAACCGGGGAGCTGTTTTTT
TRBJ1-1 TRBV27 . . CASSLSVEWNTEAFF TGTGCCAGCAGTTTATCCGTTGAGTGGAACACTGAAGCTTTCTTT
TRBJ2-1 TRBV13 TRBD2 . CASSLENSGGIYNEQFF TGTGCCAGCAGCTTGGAAAACAGCGGGGGAATCTACAATGAGCAGTTCTTC
TRBJ1-2 TRBV7-9 TRBD1 few CASSSDRGDYGYTF TGTGCCAGCAGCTCAGACAGGGGGGACTATGGCTACACCTTC
TRBJ2-1 TRBV27 . . CASSSASYNEQFF TGTGCCAGCAGTTCAGCCTCCTACAATGAGCAGTTCTTC
TRBJ1-3 TRBV13 . . CASSFGLPSGNTIYF TGTGCCAGCAGCTTCGGGCTGCCCTCTGGAAACACCATATATTTT
TRBJ1-5 TRBV9 . . CASSRGNNQPQHF TGTGCCAGCAGCAGGGGGAACAATCAGCCCCAGCATTTT
TRBJ1-4 TRBV5-5 TRBD1 . CASSLNRGFEKLFF TGTGCCAGCAGCTTAAACAGGGGATTCGAAAAACTGTTTTTT
TRBJ1-2 TRBV5-1 . . CASSLAGGGLNGYTF TGCGCCAGCAGCTTGGCCGGAGGAGGGTTGAATGGCTACACCTTC
TRBJ2-7 TRBV2 TRBD1 once CASSGTLTGGYNEQYF TGTGCCAGCTCAGGGACTTTGACAGGGGGATATAACGAGCAGTACTTC
TRBJ2-5 TRBV7-6 . once CASSRGEETQYF TGTGCCAGCAGCCGCGGGGAAGAGACCCAGTACTTC
TRBJ1-5 TRBV5-1 . . CASSLATRRVQPQHF TGCGCCAGCAGCTTGGCGACTCGGCGGGTTCAGCCCCAGCATTTT
TRBJ1-5 TRBV9 . . CASSVGNGPNQPQHF TGTGCCAGCAGCGTAGGGAATGGGCCGAATCAGCCCCAGCATTTT
TRBJ2-7 TRBV13 TRBD2 . CASSRRTSNYEQYF TGTGCCAGCAGCCGGAGGACTAGCAACTACGAGCAGTACTTC
TRBJ1-2 TRBV29-1 TRBD1 . CSDLGQGALGYTF TGCAGCGACCTAGGACAGGGGGCGCTCGGCTACACCTTC
TRBJ1-1 TRBV13 . . CASSYPSGSSANTEAFF TGTGCCAGCAGCTATCCGTCGGGGTCGTCGGCGAACACTGAAGCTTTCTTT
TRBJ2-7 TRBV7-9 . . CASSFNVFPYEQYF TGTGCCAGCAGCTTCAATGTTTTCCCCTACGAGCAGTACTTC
TRBJ1-1 TRBV7-3 TRBD1 . CASSLLQGAEAFF TGTGCCAGCAGCTTACTACAGGGGGCTGAAGCTTTCTTT
TRBJ2-2 TRBV19 TRBD2 . CASTDTWLAGGPVTGELFF TGTGCCAGTACCGACACTTGGCTAGCGGGGGGGCCCGTCACCGGGGAGCTGTTTTTT
TRBJ2-2 TRBV9 . . CASSAGQYPNPGELFF TGTGCCAGCAGCGCCGGACAGTACCCAAACCCCGGGGAGCTGTTTTTT
TRBJ2-3 TRBV6-4 . once CASSDGTGADTQYF TGTGCCAGCAGTGATGGGACCGGAGCAGATACGCAGTATTTT